This section outlines one TCR beta chain sequence together with its context. Profiled with immunoSEQ multiplex PCR; TCRdb holds only in-frame clones, not every one. The table has about 62,000 clones, roughly four fifths seen once. These data are taken from a study of radiotherapy plus CTLA-4 blockade in lung cancer. Trimming pared 5 bases from V and 6 bases from J, leaving 17 bases between. CDR3 size: 13 residues. Germline CDR1 is GTSNPN and CDR2 is SVGIG (reference sequence). The J gene is TRBJ2-7, the V gene TRBV30, with D possibly TRBD1 on 5 matching bases. The receptor comes from a human donor with non-small cell lung cancer who had a complete response to radiotherapy plus ipilimumab. Sequenced here: peripheral blood, sampled from a patient treated with radiotherapy plus ipilimumab. This CDR3 is CAWQGQRPLEQYF. CDR3 in DNA: TGTGCCTGGCAGGGCCAACGCCCCCTCGAGCAGTACTTC. The full variable domain, with the rest looked up from reference TRBV30 and TRBJ2-7, is SQTIHQWPATLVQPVGSPLSLECTVEGTSNPNLYWYRQAAGRGLQLLFYSVGIGQISSEVPQNLSASRPQDRQFILSSKKLLLSDSGFYLCAWQGQRPLEQYFGPGTRLTVT.